The entry that follows covers one T cell receptor beta chain sequence. This clonotype registers as medium-sized (0.01 to 0.1%) within its sample. No cognate antigen has been identified for it. No much larger clonotype is one base removed from it; base qualities were not supplied. Full-length TCR variable regions were amplified by 5' RACE PCR with constant-region reverse primers, and semi-nested PCR with Nested Universal Primer A was subsequently performed. The ReliaPrep RNA Cell Miniprep System was used to extract total RNA, which was then reverse transcribed into 5'RACE-ready cDNA with the SMARTer RACE 5'/3' Kit. An Illumina MiSeq was used to sequence the full-length TCR alpha and beta libraries, which had been barcoded with multiplex adaptors. Regarding the original processing steps: For each of nine subset-tissue groups, sequencing data from the five patients were pooled, and the groups were then compared using unsupervised clustering of TCR gene usage. Repertoire similarity was calculated with the Morisita-Horn index, weighting shared sequences by their contribution to each repertoire. TCRdb itself trimmed the public reads at Q25 with fastp, ran MiXCR and retained productive beta chains. Each entry merges the rows of one CDR3 protein and shows their most common DNA and genes. In this record, the V and J calls reflect TCRdb's handling and not the investigators' own analysis. This sample gives roughly 38,000 distinct CDR3 sequences in total; approximately 19% of them show up just once. The ten largest account for roughly 2.8% of the sample.

The Miltenyi Naive CD4+ T Cell Isolation kit was used to purify naive CD4+ T cells, and CD25 microbeads were used to remove Tregs. Tregs, naive and memory CD4+ T cells from tumor, blood and ipsilateral draining lymph nodes of a handful of breast cancer patients underwent full-length TCR alpha and beta sequencing. Tumor tissue, along with lymph nodes from ipsilateral axillary dissection, was perfused with PBS, minced, and then digested using collagenase I and hyaluronidase. Ficoll density gradient centrifugation was used to isolate mononuclear cells from either lymph nodes or 45 to 65 ml of peripheral blood. Sorted cell populations were confirmed by FACS to exceed 90% purity. V ends up 6 bases short and J 4 bases short, with an unmatched junction base count of 9. The germline V gene provides CDR1 MNHEY and CDR2 SVGAGI. Including the terminal cysteine and phenylalanine, the CDR3 comprises 15 residues. Only the CDR3 part of the read is kept: 45 bases, read in frame from the first base.

This entry belongs to a study (dated by TCRdb to between 2014 and 2017). Looking at the study overall: The study tested whether tumor-infiltrating Tregs in breast cancer are recruited from blood Tregs or converted in situ from other CD4+ T cell subsets. Broader findings and caveats from the paper: The TCR alpha and beta sequences of tumor-infiltrating Tregs showed the greatest overlap with tumor naive CD4+ T cells, followed by blood naive CD4+ T cells. Tumor memory CD4+ T cell TCR gene usage was found to cluster with blood and lymph node memory CD4+ cells and with lymph node naive CD4+ cells. The validation in the larger cohort was limited to a single TCR beta V-J rearrangement instead of whole repertoires.

The sequence was collected from a female donor with breast cancer. Sequenced input: naive CD4+ T cells sorted from a lymph node. What this sample's cell subset or site label stands for: naive CD4+ T cells, CD4+CD45RA+CD25-. The chain is made from TRBV6-5 and TRBJ2-5; the junction holds 9 bases that match TRBD1. The CDR3: CASSRKPGQGETQYF. At the DNA level, the sequence is TGTGCCAGCAGCCGAAAACCGGGACAGGGAGAGACCCAGTACTTC.